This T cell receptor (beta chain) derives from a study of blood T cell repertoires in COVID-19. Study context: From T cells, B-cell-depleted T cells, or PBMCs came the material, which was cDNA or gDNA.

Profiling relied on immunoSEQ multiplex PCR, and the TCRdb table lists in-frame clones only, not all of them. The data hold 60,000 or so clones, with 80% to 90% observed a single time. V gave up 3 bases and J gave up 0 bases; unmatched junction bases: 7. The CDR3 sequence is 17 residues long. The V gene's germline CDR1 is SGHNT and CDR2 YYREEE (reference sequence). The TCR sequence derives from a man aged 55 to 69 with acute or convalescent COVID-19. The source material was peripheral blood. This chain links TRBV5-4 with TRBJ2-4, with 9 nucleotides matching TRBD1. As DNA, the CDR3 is TGTGCCAGCAGCTGGGAGGGGGGACAGGGAGCCAAAAACATTCAGTACTTC. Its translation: CASSWEGGQGAKNIQYF.